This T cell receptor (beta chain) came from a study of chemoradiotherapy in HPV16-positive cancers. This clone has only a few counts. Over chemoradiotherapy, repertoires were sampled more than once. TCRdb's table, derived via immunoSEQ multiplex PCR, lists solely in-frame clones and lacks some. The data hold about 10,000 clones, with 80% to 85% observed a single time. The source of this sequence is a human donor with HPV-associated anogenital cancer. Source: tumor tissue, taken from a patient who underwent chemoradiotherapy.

CDR3 sequence (DNA): TGTGCCAGTAGTATGGCGTCAGACTACGAGCAGTACTTC. This encodes CASSMASDYEQYF. The gene calls are TRBV19 and TRBJ2-7; the D is unclear. CDR1 LNHDA and CDR2 SQIVND come from the germline V gene (reference sequence). This CDR3 contains 13 residues. Trimming shortened V by 3 bases and J by 3 bases, and 9 bases separated the two germline ends.